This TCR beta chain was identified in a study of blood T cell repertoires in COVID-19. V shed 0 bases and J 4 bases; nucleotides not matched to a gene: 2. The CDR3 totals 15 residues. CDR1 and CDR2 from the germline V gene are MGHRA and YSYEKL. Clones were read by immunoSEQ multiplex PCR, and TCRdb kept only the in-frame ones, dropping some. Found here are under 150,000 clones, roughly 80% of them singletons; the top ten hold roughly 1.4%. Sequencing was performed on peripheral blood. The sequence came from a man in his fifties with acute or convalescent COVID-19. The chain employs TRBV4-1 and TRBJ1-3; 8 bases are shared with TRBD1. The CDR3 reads CASSQDTGGGNTIYF. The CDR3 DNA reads TGCGCCAGCAGCCAAGATACAGGGGGAGGAAACACCATATATTTT.